Below, 27 T cell receptor beta chains from the same sample are listed, as sequenced in a study of quantifying T cell responses using KT2 cells. Study details: cDNA was made from DNase-treated RNA using alpha and beta constant primers.

The cDNA 3' end received a ligated oligonucleotide with a UMI. First-round PCR used 4 to 5 cycles and beta primers RC1.1 and RC1.2 covering TRBC1 and TRBC2. TCRdb ran MiXCR on the UMI-ligation and nested PCR reads and lists one entry per CDR3 protein. The profile shows around 56,000 distinct CDR3 sequences, 10% to 15% of them singletons. Source material: PBMCs spiked with cells of the T cell clone KT2. These receptor sequences come from a human donor.

The chain combines TRBV7-2 with TRBJ2-1; 9 nucleotides match TRBD2. Germline V gives CDR1 SGHTA, CDR2 FQGNSA. The junction had 9 bases not matched to a gene; V was cut back by 2 bases and J by 4 bases. This CDR3 is 17 amino acids long. CDR3 bases: TGTGCCAGCAGCTTATGGGCTGCGACTAGCGGATACAATGAGCAGTTCTTC. It is translated as CASSLWAATSGYNEQFF.

The sample holds a few counts of this clonotype. The rearrangement uses TRBV12-3 or TRBV12-4 and TRBJ2-1, with a tentative D call TRBD1 (6 bases). V lost 3 bases and J 9 bases, leaving 15 bases between the germline ends. The CDR3 consists of 14 residues. CDR3 DNA: TGTGCCAGCAGTTTGGCAGGGGTGGATGGTGAGCAGTTCTTC. Its translation is CASSLAGVDGEQFF.

This clonotype was seen a few times. The rearrangement uses TRBV15 and TRBJ1-4; possibly TRBD1 for D (6 bases). The CDR3 length is 16 residues. Trimming took 0 bases from V and 15 from J, leaving 23 bases between them. Germline V lookup: CDR1 LNHNV, CDR2 YYDKDF (reference sequence). The CDR3 is CATSRDPGTGLSSLFF. The CDR3 DNA sequence: TGTGCCACCAGCAGAGATCCAGGAACAGGGTTAAGCTCTTTGTTTTTT.

This clonotype was counted many times. The chain recombines TRBV7-9 with TRBJ1-3; D gene unclear. The V and J ends lost 3 bases and 0 bases respectively, with 15 bases between them. CDR1 and CDR2 from the germline V gene are SEHNR and FQNEAQ (reference sequence). This CDR3 is built from 17 residues. CDR3 in DNA: TGTGCCAGCAGCTTTAGTGAAGGTGGGAGCTCTGGAAACACCATATATTTT. It yields the protein CASSFSEGGSSGNTIYF.

The V gene is TRBV14, the J gene TRBJ2-1, with 11 bases fitting TRBD1. The CDR3 spans 16 residues. From germline, CDR1 is SGHDN and CDR2 FVKESK. V was clipped by 0 bases and J by 7 bases; unmatched bases: 5. CDR3 bases: TGTGCCAGCAGCCAAGATTTCGGGACAGGGGGGAATGAGCAGTTCTTC. This encodes CASSQDFGTGGNEQFF.

The V call is TRBV4-1, the J call TRBJ2-3; 8 nucleotides match TRBD2. V lost 1 base, J lost 7 bases, and 10 bases stayed unmatched. This CDR3 contains 16 residues. Germline V CDR1 and CDR2: MGHRA, YSYEKL. The chain's CDR3 is CASSQVTGGVHHTQYF. DNA of the CDR3: TGCGCCAGCAGCCAAGTTACCGGGGGGGTGCATCATACGCAGTATTTT.

The table lists this clonotype with a few counts. The chain recombines TRBV7-2 with TRBJ1-5; D may be TRBD1 (6 bases). There are 17 residues in the CDR3. Trimming took off 0 bases at V and 0 bases at J, with 12 bases between the two ends. Germline loops: CDR1 SGHTA, CDR2 FQGNSA. CDR3 nucleotide sequence: TGTGCCAGCAGCTTAGCGAGCGGGACACATAGCAATCAGCCCCAGCATTTT. Amino acids: CASSLASGTHSNQPQHF.

This clonotype was seen at least ten times. V usage is TRBV2 and J usage is TRBJ2-1; D is perhaps TRBD2 (6 bases). This CDR3 is built from 14 residues. The germline V and J ends were trimmed by 4 bases and 1 base, with 8 bases remaining between them. Germline assignment: CDR1 SNHLY and CDR2 FYNNEI. CDR3 amino acids: CASSGGESYNEQFF. In DNA form, the CDR3 reads TGTGCCAGCAGTGGGGGGGAATCCTACAATGAGCAGTTCTTC.

This clonotype has only a few counts. This chain joins TRBV2 and TRBJ1-3; D is unclear. V dropped 5 bases and J dropped 7 bases, with 9 bases sitting between them. The germline CDR1 and CDR2 sequences are SNHLY and FYNNEI. The CDR3 extends over 12 amino acids. The CDR3 region is CASSLDENTIYF. CDR3 bases: TGTGCCAGCAGTTTAGACGAGAACACCATATATTTT.

This clonotype was seen more than once but under ten times. CDR3 DNA sequence: TGTGCCAGCAGCCCACCTGGGACAGGGGGCAACTATGGCTACACCTTC. This gives the protein CASSPPGTGGNYGYTF. The chain joins TRBV7-2 to TRBJ1-2, with 12 bases aligning to TRBD1. The germline V gene encodes CDR1 SGHTA and CDR2 FQGNSA. The length of the CDR3 is 16 residues. V trimming: 5 bases; J trimming: 2 bases; junction bases outside the gene matches: 6. Drawing the rest from reference TRBV7-2 and TRBJ1-2, the complete variable domain is GAGVSQSPSNKVTEKGKDVELRCDPISGHTALYWYRQSLGQGLEFLIYFQGNSAPDKSGLPSDRFSAERTGGSVSTLTIQRTQQEDSAVYLCASSPPGTGGNYGYTFGSGTRLTVV.

The table lists this clonotype with a few counts. The rearrangement joins TRBV12-3 or TRBV12-4 to TRBJ2-1; D is uncertain. The CDR3 consists of 12 residues. V lost 5 bases to trimming and J lost 8 bases, with 10 bases between them. The CDR3: CASSGVADEQFF. CDR3 nucleotides: TGTGCCAGCAGTGGAGTGGCGGATGAGCAGTTCTTC.

The rearrangement links TRBV12-3 or TRBV12-4 to TRBJ1-1, with D possibly TRBD1 on 5 matching bases. The CDR3 contains 13 residues. Between the trimmed V and J ends, which lost 2 bases and 6 bases, there was a span of 10 bases. The CDR3 DNA sequence: TGTGCCAGCAGTTTAAAGGGGAGGGCTGAAGCTTTCTTT. Translation gives CASSLKGRAEAFF.

This clonotype showed up just a few times. This chain links TRBV9 with TRBJ1-1; 8 positions agree with TRBD1. Trimming at V came to 4 bases and at J to 2 bases, leaving 7 bases not matched to a gene. CDR1 is SGDLS, CDR2 YYNGEE, per germline. The CDR3 has 15 residues. The chain's CDR3 is CASSPRGQVNTEAFF. In nucleotides, the CDR3 is TGTGCCAGCAGCCCAAGGGGACAGGTAAACACTGAAGCTTTCTTT.

A few counts support this clonotype. The chain uses TRBV7-2 and TRBJ2-5; TRBD2 is a possible D gene (6 bases). There are 13 residues in the CDR3. The V and J ends lost 5 bases and 2 bases respectively, with 9 bases between them. Germline V gives CDR1 SGHTA, CDR2 FQGNSA. CDR3 bases: TGTGCCAGCAGCCAGGACTATCAAGAGACCCAGTACTTC. Translated: CASSQDYQETQYF.

This clonotype was found a few times. The chain links TRBV4-1 to TRBJ2-7; D tentatively reads TRBD1 or TRBD2 (5 bases each). Per germline, CDR1 MGHRA and CDR2 YSYEKL. V shed 0 bases and J shed 9 bases, with 6 bases lying between them. The CDR3 is made up of 11 amino acids. CDR3 sequence: CASSQDGTQYF. As DNA, the CDR3 is TGCGCCAGCAGCCAAGATGGGACGCAGTACTTC.

The chain has TRBV29-1 and TRBJ2-3; TRBD2 might be the D (5 bases). This CDR3 is built from 11 residues. V dropped 4 bases and J dropped 3 bases, with 5 bases sitting between them. The V gene's germline CDR1 is SQVTM and CDR2 ANQGSEA. The chain's CDR3 is CSVGETDTQYF. In DNA form, the CDR3 reads TGCAGCGTTGGGGAGACAGATACGCAGTATTTT.

A few counts support this clonotype. J is TRBJ2-1 and V is TRBV9, with D maybe TRBD2 (6 bases). V shed 1 base and J shed 9 bases, with 11 bases lying between them. This CDR3 contains 13 residues. Germline V gene lookup returns CDR1 SGDLS and CDR2 YYNGEE. This chain's CDR3 is CASSVQAGPEQFF. The CDR3 DNA reads as TGTGCCAGCAGCGTACAGGCGGGACCTGAGCAGTTCTTC.

The sample holds many counts of this clonotype. The DNA is left out, because the CDR3 cannot be placed on it with certainty; the CDR3 is given as TCRdb lists it. This chain connects TRBV7-5 to TRBJ2-1; the tabulated D call, TRBD2, remains unverified against the DNA. TRBV7-5 is termed a pseudogene. The CDR3 numbers 18 amino acids, ends counted. The CDR3 protein is CISVPEAKMGGGENEQFF.

This clonotype was seen a few times. The chain carries TRBV12-3 or TRBV12-4 and TRBJ1-1; 7 bases are a match to TRBD1. The CDR3 contains 15 residues. With 5 bases clipped from V and 5 bases from J, the junction kept 11 bases outside the gene matches. CDR3 residues: CASSAQGGSYTEAFF. For the CDR3, the DNA is TGTGCCAGCAGTGCCCAGGGGGGGAGCTATACTGAAGCTTTCTTT.

The chain links TRBV12-3 or TRBV12-4 to TRBJ2-1; 12 bases agree with TRBD2. There are 16 residues in the CDR3. The V segment lost 5 bases and the J segment 6 bases; nucleotides outside the gene matches: 8. The CDR3 loop reads CASSLSSGRAGNEQFF. The CDR3 DNA sequence: TGTGCCAGCAGTCTCTCTAGCGGGAGGGCCGGCAATGAGCAGTTCTTC.

With regard to this clonotype: This may be a read error, as it is one base from a much larger clone. The chain employs TRBV3-1 and TRBJ2-3; D is unresolved. The CDR3 is made up of 16 amino acids. Per germline, CDR1 LGHDT and CDR2 YNNKEL (reference sequence). The DNA for the CDR3 is TGTACCAGCAGCCAAGATCAAGTCTCTAGCACAGATACGCAGTATTTT. Translation gives CTSSQDQVSSTDTQYF.

This clonotype turned up a few times. The chain has TRBV25-1 and TRBJ2-1, with D possibly matching TRBD2 (5 bases). Trimming took off 5 bases at V and 10 bases at J, with 12 bases between the two ends. Germline V CDR1 and CDR2: MGHDK, SYGVNS. The CDR3 loop spans 12 amino acids. CDR3 bases: TGTGCCAGCAGTCAGGACTCCTTAGAGCAGTTCTTC. Its translation is CASSQDSLEQFF.

This chain connects TRBV11-3 to TRBJ2-3; 8 bases agree with TRBD2. V lost 3 bases to trimming and J lost 4 bases; unmatched junction nucleotides: 6. Germline loops: CDR1 SGHNT, CDR2 YENEEA. The CDR3 length is 15 residues. CDR3 amino acids: CASSLGGRMSDTQYF. CDR3 DNA: TGTGCCAGCAGCTTGGGCGGGAGGATGTCAGATACGCAGTATTTT.

The CDR3 here is CSARGGGSYSNQPQHF. In DNA form, the CDR3 reads TGCAGTGCTAGGGGGGGGGGATCCTATAGCAATCAGCCCCAGCATTTT. This chain joins TRBV20-1 and TRBJ1-5; possibly TRBD1 for D (5 bases). Germline V gives CDR1 DFQATT, CDR2 SNEGSKA (reference sequence). This CDR3 comprises 16 residues. Trimming removed 3 bases at V and 0 bases at J, with 15 bases between.

This clonotype was observed a handful of times. The CDR3 nucleotides read TGTGCCACCAGCATTTCGGGGGATAGGGGCAATCAGCCCCAGCATTTT. This sequence encodes CATSISGDRGNQPQHF. The V call is TRBV15, the J call TRBJ1-5; D is perhaps TRBD1 (5 bases). CDR1 is LNHNV, CDR2 YYDKDF, per germline (reference sequence). Trimming pared 4 bases from V and 2 bases from J, leaving 15 bases between. CDR3 length: 16 residues. Together with reference TRBV15 and TRBJ1-5, the CDR3 gives the full variable domain: DAMVIQNPRYQVTQFGKPVTLSCSQTLNHNVMYWYQQKSSQAPKLLFHYYDKDFNNEADTPDNFQSRRPNTSFCFLDIRSPGLGDTAMYLCATSISGDRGNQPQHFGDGTRLSIL.

V gene TRBV3-1 combines with J gene TRBJ2-3; TRBD2 aligns across 14 bases. With V trimmed by 3 bases and J by 5 bases, 4 bases remained unmatched. The CDR3 sequence is 16 residues long. The V gene's germline CDR1 is LGHDT and CDR2 YNNKEL (reference sequence). CDR3 sequence (DNA): TGTGCCAGCAGCCACCGACTAGCGGGGGGGCGAGATACGCAGTATTTT. It codes for CASSHRLAGGRDTQYF.

The sample holds a few counts of this clonotype. The chain carries TRBV2 and TRBJ2-2; no firm D call. CDR1 and CDR2 from the germline V gene are SNHLY and FYNNEI. The CDR3 is 15 residues long. V gave up 3 bases and J gave up 7 bases, with 15 bases separating them. CDR3 DNA sequence: TGTGCCAGCAGTGAGGTGGTTCAGTACTACGGGGAGCTGTTTTTT. Translation: CASSEVVQYYGELFF. The full variable domain, completed using reference TRBV2 and TRBJ2-2, is EPEVTQTPSHQVTQMGQEVILRCVPISNHLYFYWYRQILGQKVEFLVSFYNNEISEKSEIFDDQFSVERPDGSNFTLKIRSTKLEDSAMYFCASSEVVQYYGELFFGEGSRLTVL.